Listed below are T cell receptor beta chains from one sample, sequenced in a study of blood T cell repertoires in COVID-19. Method: immunoSEQ multiplex PCR; TCRdb's copy keeps in-frame clones and lacks some. The sample carries about 380,000 clones, over 65% recorded once. The material sequenced was peripheral blood. The receptors originated from a human donor with acute or convalescent COVID-19. The donor label of this sample is uncertain. The CDR3 runs from the conserved cysteine through the conserved F or W. The D gene is left open where the match is weak. Clone size is not always given. Where it is, it says once, few, many or a class for expanded clones.

d_call | clone_size | j_call | v_call | cdr3_aa | cdr3_nt
TRBD1 | - | TRBJ1-2 | TRBV12-3/TRBV12-4 | CASSYRGAYGYTF | TGTGCCAGCAGTTACAGGGGCGCCTATGGCTACACCTTC
- | - | TRBJ2-5 | TRBV15 | CATSSGVTETQYF | TGTGCCACCAGCAGCGGGGTAACGGAGACCCAGTACTTC
TRBD2 | - | TRBJ2-1 | TRBV9 | CASSVGSGRMFEQFF | TGTGCCAGCAGCGTAGGTAGCGGGAGGATGTTTGAGCAGTTCTTC
TRBD2 | - | TRBJ2-1 | TRBV5-5 | CASSLAGTSGSLGNEQFF | TGTGCCAGCAGCTTGGCGGGGACTAGCGGGAGCCTAGGGAATGAGCAGTTCTTC
TRBD1 | few | TRBJ2-5 | TRBV4-1 | CASSQQEQGETQYF | TGCGCCAGCAGCCAACAAGAACAGGGGGAGACCCAGTACTTC
- | - | TRBJ1-1 | TRBV7-9 | CASSRGQTNTEAFF | TGTGCCAGCAGCCGAGGACAGACGAACACTGAAGCTTTCTTT
TRBD1 | - | TRBJ2-7 | TRBV27 | CASSAPDRSYEQYF | TGTGCCAGCAGTGCTCCGGACAGGTCCTACGAGCAGTACTTC
- | - | TRBJ2-5 | TRBV2 | CASSSVGLVETQYF | TGTGCCAGCTCTAGCGTGGGTCTTGTGGAGACCCAGTACTTC
- | once | TRBJ2-7 | TRBV27 | CASSLGVGQISYEQYF | TGTGCCAGCAGCCTAGGGGTTGGACAGATCTCCTACGAGCAGTACTTC
- | few | TRBJ2-2 | TRBV30 | CAWSLGGLRTGELFF | TGTGCCTGGAGTCTGGGCGGGTTGCGCACCGGGGAGCTGTTTTTT
TRBD1 | - | TRBJ1-3 | TRBV7-2 | CASSGGTGWSGNTIYF | TGTGCCAGCAGCGGGGGGACAGGGTGGTCTGGAAACACCATATATTTT
- | few | TRBJ1-2 | TRBV18 | CASSPSTEPGRDGYTF | TGTGCCAGCTCACCATCTACGGAGCCAGGGAGGGATGGCTACACCTTC
- | - | TRBJ2-7 | TRBV6-5 | CASSSFQGGYEQYF | TGTGCCAGCAGTTCCTTCCAGGGAGGCTACGAGCAGTACTTC
- | - | TRBJ1-2 | TRBV19 | CASSPPGIYGYTF | TGTGCCAGTAGTCCTCCGGGGATCTATGGCTACACCTTC
- | - | TRBJ2-5 | TRBV30 | CAWSVEYQETQYF | TGTGCCTGGAGTGTCGAGTACCAAGAGACCCAGTACTTC
- | - | TRBJ2-7 | TRBV19 | CASSINPYSNKAYEQYF | TGTGCCAGTAGTATTAATCCCTACAGCAACAAGGCCTACGAGCAGTACTTC
TRBD2 | - | TRBJ2-3 | TRBV5-1 | CASSSLAGSTDTQYF | TGCGCCAGCAGCTCTTTAGCGGGGTCCACAGATACGCAGTATTTT
- | - | TRBJ1-1 | TRBV20-1 | CSAIEKRAGTEAFF | TGCAGTGCTATTGAGAAACGGGCGGGTACTGAAGCTTTCTTT
- | - | TRBJ1-1 | TRBV18 | CASSPTNRGNTEAFF | TGTGCCAGCTCACCCACAAACCGGGGGAACACTGAAGCTTTCTTT
- | - | TRBJ1-6 | TRBV5-1 | CASSTRGDLRGSPLHF | TGCGCCAGCAGCACTCGGGGGGACCTCCGGGGTTCACCCCTCCACTTT
- | few | TRBJ2-1 | TRBV2 | CASNFLGGNEQFF | TGTGCCAGCAATTTCTTGGGGGGAAATGAGCAGTTCTTC
- | - | TRBJ2-7 | TRBV18 | CASSPETVGAGLSSYEQYF | TGTGCCAGCTCACCCGAGACAGTGGGGGCCGGGTTGAGCTCCTACGAGCAGTACTTC
TRBD2 | - | TRBJ2-1 | TRBV5-8 | CASSSPGTSGRASNEQFF | TGTGCCAGCAGCTCCCCCGGGACTAGCGGGAGGGCGTCGAATGAGCAGTTCTTC
- | - | TRBJ1-1 | TRBV9 | CASSPHDREAFF | TGTGCCAGCAGCCCACACGACAGGGAAGCTTTCTTT
- | - | TRBJ1-5 | TRBV28 | CASSVQGLGPQHF | TGTGCCAGCAGCGTACAGGGTTTAGGGCCCCAGCATTTT
TRBD1 | few | TRBJ1-4 | TRBV7-8 | CASSAGGQGPEKLFF | TGTGCCAGCAGCGCAGGGGGACAGGGACCTGAAAAACTGTTTTTT
- | - | TRBJ2-1 | TRBV10-3 | CAISEFEEQFF | TGTGCCATCAGTGAGTTCGAGGAGCAGTTCTTC
- | - | TRBJ1-5 | TRBV6-5 | CASSRLFNQPQHF | TGTGCCAGCAGTCGACTCTTCAATCAGCCCCAGCATTTT
TRBD2 | - | TRBJ2-1 | TRBV5-1 | CASSTTSGNYNEQFF | TGCGCCAGCAGCACGACTAGCGGGAATTACAATGAGCAGTTCTTC
TRBD1 | - | TRBJ1-5 | TRBV5-8 | CASSTGQKRNQPQHF | TGTGCCAGCAGCACGGGACAGAAGAGGAATCAGCCCCAGCATTTT
- | - | TRBJ2-2 | TRBV7-9 | CASSLTGTNTGELFF | TGTGCCAGCAGCCTCACGGGAACGAACACCGGGGAGCTGTTTTTT
- | - | TRBJ1-2 | TRBV10-2 | CASRLTGPAVGGYTF | TGCGCCAGCAGGCTCACAGGGCCCGCCGTGGGTGGCTACACCTTC
TRBD2 | - | TRBJ2-3 | TRBV11-2 | CASSPVAGGSTDTQYF | TGTGCCAGCAGCCCTGTAGCGGGGGGCAGCACAGATACGCAGTATTTT
- | - | TRBJ1-2 | TRBV19 | CASTRTASNYGYTF | TGTGCCAGTACTCGGACAGCATCTAACTATGGCTACACCTTC
TRBD1 | - | TRBJ1-1 | TRBV27 | CASRESQGMYTEAFF | TGTGCCAGCAGAGAATCACAGGGGATGTACACTGAAGCTTTCTTT
- | - | TRBJ1-2 | TRBV12-5 | CASGSDRGRVNGYTF | TGTGCTAGTGGTTCAGATCGGGGGAGGGTCAATGGCTACACCTTC
- | - | TRBJ2-2 | TRBV19 | CASSRGRRETGELFF | TGTGCCAGTAGTCGAGGTCGGAGGGAGACCGGGGAGCTGTTTTTT
TRBD2 | - | TRBJ2-5 | TRBV2 | CASSVGLAGGSPTQYF | TGTGCCAGCAGTGTGGGTCTAGCGGGGGGGTCGCCGACCCAGTACTTC
- | - | TRBJ1-2 | TRBV18 | CASSPIQGDGYTF | TGTGCCAGCTCACCAATCCAGGGCGATGGCTACACCTTC
TRBD1 | - | TRBJ1-2 | TRBV5-8 | CASSLTGTGNYYGYTF | TGTGCCAGCAGCTTGACAGGGACAGGAAACTACTATGGCTACACCTTC
- | - | TRBJ2-7 | TRBV27 | CATSGTYGNEQYF | TGTGCCACCTCAGGGACTTACGGCAACGAGCAGTACTTC
- | - | TRBJ1-4 | TRBV5-1 | CASSLEGSLLTNEKLFF | TGCGCCAGCAGCTTGGAGGGGTCGTTACTAACTAATGAAAAACTGTTTTTT
- | - | TRBJ1-2 | TRBV15 | CATSRPYTF | TGTGCCACCAGCAGACCTTACACCTTC
- | - | TRBJ2-1 | TRBV20-1 | CSASLRNYNEQFF | TGCAGTGCTAGTCTGCGAAACTACAATGAGCAGTTCTTC
TRBD1 | - | TRBJ1-5 | TRBV20-1 | CSASPIGGTDLRNQPQHF | TGCAGTGCTAGTCCAATCGGCGGGACAGACCTACGGAATCAGCCCCAGCATTTT
TRBD2 | - | TRBJ2-7 | TRBV7-9 | CASSSGTSGRVYEQYF | TGTGCCAGCAGCTCCGGGACTAGCGGGAGGGTCTACGAGCAGTACTTC
- | - | TRBJ2-1 | TRBV24-1 | CATSEDWDSEVKFF | TGTGCCACCAGTGAGGACTGGGACTCCGAAGTGAAGTTCTTC
- | - | TRBJ2-2 | TRBV2 | CASSDWGAGELFF | TGTGCCAGCAGTGATTGGGGGGCCGGGGAGCTGTTTTTT
- | - | TRBJ1-5 | TRBV27 | CASRSGGMGLGNQPQHF | TGTGCCAGCAGGAGCGGGGGGATGGGTTTGGGCAATCAGCCCCAGCATTTT
TRBD1 | - | TRBJ2-6 | TRBV28 | CASSRTGSGANVLTF | TGTGCCAGCAGCCGGACAGGGTCTGGGGCCAACGTCCTGACTTTC
- | - | TRBJ1-4 | TRBV30 | CAWSVTSINEKLFF | TGTGCCTGGAGTGTAACCAGTATTAATGAAAAACTGTTTTTT
- | - | TRBJ2-3 | TRBV30 | CAWASGSVTDTQYF | TGTGCCTGGGCCTCAGGGTCCGTCACCGATACGCAGTATTTT